A selection of T cell receptor beta chains follows, all from one sample in a study of regulatory T cells in long-lasting Graves disease. TCRdb analysed the multiplex PCR reads with MiXCR anew, one entry per CDR3 protein. In the table there are about 400,000 distinct CDR3 sequences, approximately 16% of which are singletons. The same data also went into a second study, on T cells in Graves' hyperthyroidism and ophthalmopathy.

The source material was peripheral blood mononuclear cells (PBMCs), sampled at new diagnosis, from a patient treated with antithyroid drugs. These receptors were obtained from a woman aged 40 to 50 with Graves disease. CDR3s include the opening cysteine and the closing phenylalanine or tryptophan. A D gene is named only where the DNA matches it firmly. Where a row states a size, it is once, few, many or the class of an expanded clone; other rows omit it.

>many|TRBV2|-|TRBJ2-6
CASSEAGGKTGANVLTF
TGTGCCAGCAGTGAAGCTGGGGGCAAAACTGGGGCCAACGTCCTGACTTTC
>-|TRBV11-2|-|TRBJ2-3
CASSRQFTDTQYF
TGTGCCAGCAGCCGACAGTTCACAGATACGCAGTATTTT
>-|TRBV20-1|TRBD2|TRBJ2-1
CSARVLAGEDEQFF
TGCAGTGCTAGAGTCCTAGCGGGAGAGGACGAGCAGTTCTTC
>few|TRBV19|TRBD1|TRBJ2-7
CASRVGQGPYEQYF
TGTGCCAGTAGAGTGGGACAGGGACCCTACGAGCAGTACTTC
>few|TRBV5-1|TRBD2|TRBJ2-1
CASTKLGTSSYNEQFF
TGCGCCAGCACAAAACTCGGGACTAGTTCCTACAATGAGCAGTTCTTC
>many|TRBV2|-|TRBJ2-1
CASSPIYNEQFF
TGTGCCAGCAGTCCCATCTACAATGAGCAGTTCTTC
>few|TRBV30|-|TRBJ1-5
CAWGRGGNQPQHF
TGTGCCTGGGGGAGGGGCGGCAATCAGCCCCAGCATTTT
>few|TRBV6-1|-|TRBJ2-5
CASGASPGDQETQYF
TGTGCCAGTGGCGCTTCCCCAGGGGATCAAGAGACCCAGTACTTC
>few|TRBV7-2|TRBD1|TRBJ2-7
CASSFRTGSYERYF
TGTGCCAGCAGCTTTCGGACAGGGAGCTACGAGCGGTACTTC
>-|TRBV7-9|TRBD2|TRBJ2-3
CASRTIAGNPGTDTQYF
TGTGCCAGCAGAACGATAGCGGGAAACCCAGGCACAGATACGCAGTATTTT
>many|TRBV20-1|-|TRBJ2-7
CSASTARADEQYF
TGCAGTGCTAGTACGGCCAGGGCAGACGAGCAGTACTTC
>many|TRBV7-8|-|TRBJ2-1
CASSLREWNEQFF
TGTGCCAGCAGCTTAAGGGAATGGAATGAGCAGTTCTTC
>-|TRBV19|TRBD1|TRBJ1-6
CASSTRTGGSSPLHF
TGTGCCAGTAGTACCCGGACAGGGGGGAGTTCACCCCTCCACTTT
>many|TRBV12-3/TRBV12-4|TRBD1|TRBJ1-5
CASSLVWEGAGQPQHF
TGTGCCAGCAGTTTAGTATGGGAGGGGGCAGGTCAGCCCCAGCATTTT
>-|TRBV20-1|TRBD2|TRBJ2-7
CSARTKRDYEQYF
TGCAGTGCTAGGACTAAGCGGGACTACGAGCAGTACTTC
>many|TRBV11-2|TRBD1|TRBJ2-1
CASSVGQETYNEQFF
TGTGCCAGCAGCGTAGGACAGGAGACATACAATGAGCAGTTCTTC
>few|TRBV19|-|TRBJ1-2
CASRDGRRFGYTF
TGTGCCAGTAGGGACGGGAGGAGGTTTGGCTACACCTTC
>many|TRBV20-1|TRBD2|TRBJ2-7
CSARTSGSYEQYF
TGCAGCGCCAGGACTAGCGGGAGCTACGAGCAGTACTTC
>few|TRBV20-1|TRBD1|TRBJ1-2
CSARTPPGQGFGYTF
TGCAGTGCTAGAACGCCACCGGGACAGGGTTTTGGCTACACCTTC
>many|TRBV28|TRBD1|TRBJ1-5
CASRKTGVQQPQHF
TGTGCCAGCAGAAAAACAGGGGTCCAGCAGCCCCAGCATTTT
>many|TRBV11-3|TRBD2|TRBJ2-2
CASISSGRSGGELFF
TGTGCCAGCATTTCTAGCGGGAGGTCGGGCGGGGAGCTGTTTTTT
>-|TRBV7-7|-|TRBJ2-5
CASSWGEEETQYF
TGTGCTAGCAGCTGGGGGGAGGAAGAGACCCAGTACTTC
>-|TRBV19|TRBD1|TRBJ1-5
CASNQGAGQPQHF
TGTGCCAGTAACCAGGGGGCTGGACAGCCCCAGCATTTT
>many|TRBV11-1|-|TRBJ2-3
CASSHKSTDTQYF
TGTGCCAGCAGCCACAAAAGCACAGATACGCAGTATTTT
>many|TRBV12-3/TRBV12-4|TRBD1|TRBJ2-7
CASSPRTGAYEQYF
TGTGCCAGCAGTCCGAGGACAGGGGCCTACGAGCAGTACTTC
>-|TRBV9|TRBD1|TRBJ2-2
CASSGPDRERGRELFF
TGTGCCAGCAGCGGACCGGACAGGGAACGAGGGAGGGAGCTGTTTTTT
>few|TRBV20-1|-|TRBJ2-3
CSARDLGIDTQYF
TGCAGTGCTAGAGATCTCGGAATAGATACGCAGTATTTT
>few|TRBV27|-|TRBJ1-5
CASTQGHSNQPQHF
TGTGCCAGCACACAGGGCCATAGCAATCAGCCCCAGCATTTT
>many|TRBV12-3/TRBV12-4|TRBD2|TRBJ2-3
CACSGLLTDTQYF
TGTGCCTGCTCGGGACTACTAACAGATACGCAGTATTTT
>many|TRBV12-3/TRBV12-4|-|TRBJ1-2
CASSSGLQSGYTF
TGTGCCAGCAGTTCCGGGTTGCAATCTGGCTACACCTTC
>few|TRBV7-2|-|TRBJ2-1
CASSLGLAPYNEQFF
TGTGCCAGCAGCTTAGGGCTAGCCCCCTACAATGAGCAGTTCTTC
>many|TRBV28|-|TRBJ2-1
CASSFIDEQFF
TGTGCCAGCAGTTTCATCGATGAGCAGTTCTTC
>-|TRBV5-1|-|TRBJ1-3
CASSPGVSGNTIYF
TGCGCCAGCAGCCCCGGGGTCTCTGGAAACACCATATATTTT
>many|TRBV28|-|TRBJ2-5
CASSLVAELLKTQYF
TGTGCCAGCAGTTTAGTCGCCGAGTTGCTAAAGACCCAGTACTTC
>many|TRBV28|-|TRBJ1-5
CASSTLGGQRGQPQHF
TGTGCCAGCAGTACTCTGGGAGGGCAACGAGGTCAGCCCCAGCATTTT
>many|TRBV14|-|TRBJ2-6
CASSQVSQYYSGANVLTF
TGTGCCAGCAGCCAAGTAAGCCAGTACTACTCTGGGGCCAACGTCCTGACTTTC
>-|TRBV12-3/TRBV12-4|-|TRBJ1-1
CASIRAGISHTEAFF
TGTGCCAGCATAAGGGCAGGGATCAGCCACACTGAAGCTTTCTTT
>many|TRBV6-2/TRBV6-3|-|TRBJ2-3
CASSYTDSGDTDTQYF
TGTGCCAGCAGTTACACGGACTCTGGGGATACAGATACGCAGTATTTT
>many|TRBV12-3/TRBV12-4|TRBD1|TRBJ2-1
CASSRGQGGSRNEQFF
TGTGCCAGCAGCCGGGGACAGGGGGGTAGTCGCAATGAGCAGTTCTTC
>many|TRBV19|TRBD1|TRBJ1-1
CASSKWTGNTEAFF
TGTGCCAGTAGCAAATGGACAGGGAACACTGAAGCTTTCTTT
>many|TRBV29-1|TRBD1|TRBJ2-7
CSVDRARGHRKDSSAYEQYF
TGCAGCGTTGATCGGGCGAGGGGGCATCGGAAGGATTCCTCAGCCTACGAGCAGTACTTC
>many|TRBV10-3|-|TRBJ1-5
CAISMDGSNQPQHF
TGTGCCATCAGTATGGACGGAAGCAATCAGCCCCAGCATTTT
>many|TRBV5-1|TRBD2|TRBJ2-3
CASSSTVSGSGTDTQYF
TGCGCCAGCAGCAGCACCGTTAGCGGGAGTGGCACAGATACGCAGTATTTT
>many|TRBV7-2|-|TRBJ2-3
CASSLVWGAADTQYF
TGTGCCAGCAGCTTAGTGTGGGGGGCGGCAGATACGCAGTATTTT
>few|TRBV7-6|TRBD2|TRBJ2-5
CASSLGGRGKAPETQYF
TGTGCCAGCAGCTTAGGTGGGCGGGGGAAAGCTCCGGAGACCCAGTACTTC
>-|TRBV7-9|-|TRBJ2-7
CASSPLPTRFPYEQYF
TGTGCCAGCAGCCCACTCCCGACTAGGTTCCCCTACGAGCAGTACTTC
>few|TRBV3-2|-|TRBJ2-1
CASSQNGSRYGVTGEQFF
TGTGCCAGCAGCCAGAACGGCAGCCGTTATGGGGTAACGGGTGAGCAGTTCTTC
>few|TRBV29-1|-|TRBJ1-5
CSVTDTPGSQPQHF
TGCAGCGTTACTGACACCCCCGGGAGTCAGCCCCAGCATTTT
>many|TRBV11-2|-|TRBJ1-1
CASSLVGGAVNTEAFF
TGTGCCAGCAGCTTAGTGGGGGGCGCAGTGAACACTGAAGCTTTCTTT